A selection of T cell receptor beta chains follows, all from one sample in a study of blood T cell repertoires in COVID-19. Assay: immunoSEQ multiplex PCR; the TCRdb copy retains only in-frame clones and omits some. This table holds 300,000 to 400,000 clones, 80% to 90% found once. Sequenced material: PBMCs or T cells enriched from blood (not recorded which). These receptors were taken from a woman in her thirties or forties with acute COVID-19. The CDR3 runs from the conserved cysteine through the conserved F or W. A D gene is named only where the DNA matches it firmly. Rows may omit the clone size; those that give it use once, few, many or a size class.

CDR3 DNA: TGTGCCAGCAGCTATCTCAGGGGGCGGACTAATGAAAAACTGTTTTTT
CDR3 protein: CASSYLRGRTNEKLFF
clone size: few
J gene: TRBJ1-4
D gene: TRBD1
V gene: TRBV11-2

CDR3 DNA: TGTGCCAGCAGTCGAACGAGGGGGAGTGGAGTTTATGGCTACACCTTC
CDR3 protein: CASSRTRGSGVYGYTF
clone size: NA
J gene: TRBJ1-2
D gene: NA
V gene: TRBV6-2/TRBV6-3

CDR3 DNA: TGTGCCAGCAGTCCGCGGACAGCTAGCACAGATACGCAGTATTTT
CDR3 protein: CASSPRTASTDTQYF
clone size: NA
J gene: TRBJ2-3
D gene: NA
V gene: TRBV27

CDR3 DNA: TGTGCCAGCAGATCAACTGGTTCAGGGTACTACAATGAGCAGTTCTTC
CDR3 protein: CASRSTGSGYYNEQFF
clone size: NA
J gene: TRBJ2-1
D gene: NA
V gene: TRBV27

CDR3 DNA: TGTGCCAGCAGCTTGGCCGGGAGGCTCACAGATACGCAGTATTTT
CDR3 protein: CASSLAGRLTDTQYF
clone size: NA
J gene: TRBJ2-3
D gene: TRBD2
V gene: TRBV11-2

CDR3 DNA: TGTGCCAGCAGTTACCGGACAGGGGGCGTTTGGGAAAAACTGTTTTTT
CDR3 protein: CASSYRTGGVWEKLFF
clone size: NA
J gene: TRBJ1-4
D gene: TRBD1
V gene: TRBV6-5

CDR3 DNA: TGTGCCAGCAGCTCTGAGCCCCCCTACGAGCAGTACTTC
CDR3 protein: CASSSEPPYEQYF
clone size: NA
J gene: TRBJ2-7
D gene: NA
V gene: TRBV7-2

CDR3 DNA: TGTGCCAGCAGTTTAAAGGAGAACTATGGCTACACCTTC
CDR3 protein: CASSLKENYGYTF
clone size: NA
J gene: TRBJ1-2
D gene: NA
V gene: TRBV12-3/TRBV12-4

CDR3 DNA: TGTGCCAGCAATCCGGACAGGGTCAGGAATGAGCAGTTCTTC
CDR3 protein: CASNPDRVRNEQFF
clone size: NA
J gene: TRBJ2-1
D gene: TRBD1
V gene: TRBV27

CDR3 DNA: TGTGCCAGCAGCTTATCGGGACAGGCGAACACCATATATTTT
CDR3 protein: CASSLSGQANTIYF
clone size: NA
J gene: TRBJ1-3
D gene: TRBD1
V gene: TRBV7-9

CDR3 DNA: TGTGCCAGCAGTCGACTAGCGGGGGCCTACAATGAGCAGTTCTTC
CDR3 protein: CASSRLAGAYNEQFF
clone size: NA
J gene: TRBJ2-1
D gene: TRBD2
V gene: TRBV2

CDR3 DNA: TGTGCCAGTCCGGGACAGGGCTGCGAAAAACTGTTTTTT
CDR3 protein: CASPGQGCEKLFF
clone size: NA
J gene: TRBJ1-4
D gene: TRBD1
V gene: TRBV6-5